Sequencing of this T cell receptor (beta chain) was carried out in a study of regulatory T cells in long-lasting Graves disease. Germline CDR1 reads SEHNR; CDR2 reads FQNEAQ (reference sequence). The V and J ends lost 1 base and 0 bases respectively, with 10 bases between them. This CDR3 spans 15 amino acids. Time point noted: persistent/refractory GD, antithyroid drugs over 5 years with positive TRAb. From RNA extracted from PBMCs, the TCR library was made. CDR3-region Arm-PCR and iRepertoire HTBI primers produced the TCR beta libraries. TCRdb processed the multiplex PCR reads anew with MiXCR; each CDR3 protein has one entry. The sample carries hundreds of thousands of distinct CDR3 sequences, 20% to 25% recorded once.

The rearrangement links TRBV7-9 to TRBJ2-7; D remains unclear. This sequence originates from a female donor with Graves disease. The sequencing here drew on peripheral blood mononuclear cells (PBMCs), taken when the disease was refractory, from a patient treated with antithyroid drugs. CDR3 region: CASSLDWQSSYEQYF. For the CDR3, the DNA is TGTGCCAGCAGCTTAGATTGGCAGAGCTCCTACGAGCAGTACTTC.